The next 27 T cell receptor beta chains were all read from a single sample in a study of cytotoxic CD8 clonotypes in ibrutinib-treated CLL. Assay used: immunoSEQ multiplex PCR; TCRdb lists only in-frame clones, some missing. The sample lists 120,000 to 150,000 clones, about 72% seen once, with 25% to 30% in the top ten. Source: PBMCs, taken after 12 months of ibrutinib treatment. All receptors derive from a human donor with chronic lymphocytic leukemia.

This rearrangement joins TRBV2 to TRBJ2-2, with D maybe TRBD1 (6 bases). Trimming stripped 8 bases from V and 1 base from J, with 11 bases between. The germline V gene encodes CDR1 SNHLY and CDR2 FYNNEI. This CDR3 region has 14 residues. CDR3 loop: CASGSTGNTGELFF. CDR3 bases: TGTGCCAGCGGGTCGACAGGGAACACCGGGGAGCTGTTTTTT.

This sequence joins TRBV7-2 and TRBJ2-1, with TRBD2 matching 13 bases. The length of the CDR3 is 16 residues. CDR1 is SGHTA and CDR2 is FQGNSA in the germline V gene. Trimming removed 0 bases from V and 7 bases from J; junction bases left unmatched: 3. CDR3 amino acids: CASSLAGTSGKNEQFF. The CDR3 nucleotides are TGTGCCAGCAGCTTAGCGGGGACTAGCGGGAAAAATGAGCAGTTCTTC.

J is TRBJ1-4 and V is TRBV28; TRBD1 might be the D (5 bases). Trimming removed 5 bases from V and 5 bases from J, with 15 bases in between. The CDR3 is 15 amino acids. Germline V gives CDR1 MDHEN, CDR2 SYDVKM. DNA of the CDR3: TGTGCCAGCAGTCCACCGGGACGGAAGAATGAAAAACTGTTTTTT. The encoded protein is CASSPPGRKNEKLFF.

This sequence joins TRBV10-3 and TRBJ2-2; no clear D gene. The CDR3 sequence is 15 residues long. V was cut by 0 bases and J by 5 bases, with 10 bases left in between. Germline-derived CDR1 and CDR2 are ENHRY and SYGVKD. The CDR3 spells CAISESFWVTGELFF. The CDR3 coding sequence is TGTGCCATCAGTGAGTCGTTTTGGGTTACCGGGGAGCTGTTTTTT.

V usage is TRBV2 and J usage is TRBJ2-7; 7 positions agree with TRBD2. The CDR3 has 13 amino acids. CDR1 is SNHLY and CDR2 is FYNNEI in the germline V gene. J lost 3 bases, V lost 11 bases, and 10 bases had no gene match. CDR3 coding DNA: TGTGCCGGGGGGGACGGTACAATCTACGAGCAGTACTTC. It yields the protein CAGGDGTIYEQYF.

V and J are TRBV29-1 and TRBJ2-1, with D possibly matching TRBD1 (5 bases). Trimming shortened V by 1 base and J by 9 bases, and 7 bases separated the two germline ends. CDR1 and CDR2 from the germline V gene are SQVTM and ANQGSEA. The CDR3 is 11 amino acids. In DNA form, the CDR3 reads TGCAGCGTTGAAGGCAGGGCTGAGCAGTTCTTC. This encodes CSVEGRAEQFF.

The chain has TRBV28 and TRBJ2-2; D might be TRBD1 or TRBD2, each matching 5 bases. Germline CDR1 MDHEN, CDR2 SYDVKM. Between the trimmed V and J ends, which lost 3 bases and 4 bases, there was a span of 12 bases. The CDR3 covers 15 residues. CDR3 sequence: CASSFLGVSTGELFF. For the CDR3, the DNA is TGTGCCAGCAGTTTTTTGGGGGTCAGCACCGGGGAGCTGTTTTTT.

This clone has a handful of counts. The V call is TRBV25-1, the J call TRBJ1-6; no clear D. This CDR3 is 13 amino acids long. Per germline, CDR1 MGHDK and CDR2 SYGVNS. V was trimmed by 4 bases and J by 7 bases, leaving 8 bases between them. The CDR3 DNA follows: TGTGCCAGCAGTGTGGGTTGGAATTCACCCCTCCACTTT. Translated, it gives CASSVGWNSPLHF. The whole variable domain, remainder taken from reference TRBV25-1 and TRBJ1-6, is EADIYQTPRYLVIGTGKKITLECSQTMGHDKMYWYQQDPGMELHLIHYSYGVNSTEKGDLSSESTVSRIRTEHFPLTLESARPSHTSQYLCASSVGWNSPLHFGNGTRLTVT.

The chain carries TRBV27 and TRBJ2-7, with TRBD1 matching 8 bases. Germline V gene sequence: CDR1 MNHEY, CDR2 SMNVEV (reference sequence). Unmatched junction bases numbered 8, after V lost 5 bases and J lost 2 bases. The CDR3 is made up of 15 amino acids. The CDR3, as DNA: TGTGCCAGCAGTGTGCTTCAGGGGGCGGCCTACGAGCAGTACTTC. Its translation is CASSVLQGAAYEQYF.

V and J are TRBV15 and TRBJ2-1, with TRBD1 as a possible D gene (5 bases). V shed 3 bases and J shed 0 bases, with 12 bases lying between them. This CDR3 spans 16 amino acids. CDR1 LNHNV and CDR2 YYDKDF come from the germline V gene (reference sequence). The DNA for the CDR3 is TGTGCCACCAGCAGTGGCGACAGTCCCTCCTACAATGAGCAGTTCTTC. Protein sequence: CATSSGDSPSYNEQFF.

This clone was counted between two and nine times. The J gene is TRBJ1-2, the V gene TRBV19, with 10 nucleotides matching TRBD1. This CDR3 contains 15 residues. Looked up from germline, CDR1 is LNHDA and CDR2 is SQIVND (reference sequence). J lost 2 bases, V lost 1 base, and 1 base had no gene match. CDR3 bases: TGTGCCAGTAGTATAGGACAGGGGGCAAACTATGGCTACACCTTC. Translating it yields CASSIGQGANYGYTF.

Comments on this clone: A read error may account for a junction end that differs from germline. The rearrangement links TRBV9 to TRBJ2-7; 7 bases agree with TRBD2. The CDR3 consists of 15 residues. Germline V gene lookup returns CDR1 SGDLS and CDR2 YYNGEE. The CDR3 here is CASSSFVGGTYGQYF. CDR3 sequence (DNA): TGTGCCAGCAGCAGCTTCGTGGGAGGGACCTACGGGCAGTACTTC.

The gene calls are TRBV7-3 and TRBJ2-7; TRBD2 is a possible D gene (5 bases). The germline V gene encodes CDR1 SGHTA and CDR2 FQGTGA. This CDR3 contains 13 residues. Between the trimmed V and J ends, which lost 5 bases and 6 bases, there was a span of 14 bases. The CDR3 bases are TGTGCCAGCAGCCGGGCCCCGGGGTTCGAGCAGTACTTC. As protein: CASSRAPGFEQYF.

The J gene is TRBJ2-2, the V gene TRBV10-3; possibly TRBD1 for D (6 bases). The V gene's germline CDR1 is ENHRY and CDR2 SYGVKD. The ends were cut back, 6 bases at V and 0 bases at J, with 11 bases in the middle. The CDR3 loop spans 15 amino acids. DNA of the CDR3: TGTGCCATCAGACTCGGGACACCGAACACCGGGGAGCTGTTTTTT. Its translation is CAIRLGTPNTGELFF.

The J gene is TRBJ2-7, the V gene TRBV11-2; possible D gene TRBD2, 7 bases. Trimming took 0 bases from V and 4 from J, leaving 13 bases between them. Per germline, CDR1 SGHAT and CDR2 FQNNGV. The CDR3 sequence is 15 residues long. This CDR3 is CASSLDRGGGYEQYF. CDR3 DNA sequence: TGTGCCAGCAGCTTAGATCGGGGAGGGGGGTACGAGCAGTACTTC.

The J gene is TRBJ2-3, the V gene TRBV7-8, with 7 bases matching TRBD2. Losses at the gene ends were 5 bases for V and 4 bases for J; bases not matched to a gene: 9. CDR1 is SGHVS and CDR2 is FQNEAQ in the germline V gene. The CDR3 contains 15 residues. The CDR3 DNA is TGTGCCAGCAGCCCCCGCGGGAGTCCCGCAGATACGCAGTATTTT. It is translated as CASSPRGSPADTQYF.

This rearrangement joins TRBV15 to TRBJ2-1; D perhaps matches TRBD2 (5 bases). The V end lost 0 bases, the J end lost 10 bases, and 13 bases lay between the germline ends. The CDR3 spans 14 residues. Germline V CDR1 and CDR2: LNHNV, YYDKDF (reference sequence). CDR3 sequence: CATSRDRQSGEQFF. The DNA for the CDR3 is TGTGCCACCAGCAGAGATCGCCAGAGCGGCGAGCAGTTCTTC.

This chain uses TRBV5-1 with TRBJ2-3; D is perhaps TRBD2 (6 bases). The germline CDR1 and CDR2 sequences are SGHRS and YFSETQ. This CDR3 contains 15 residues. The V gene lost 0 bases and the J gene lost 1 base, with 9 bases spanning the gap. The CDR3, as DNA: TGCGCCAGCAGCTTGGTGGTAGCGGGCACAGATACGCAGTATTTT. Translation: CASSLVVAGTDTQYF.

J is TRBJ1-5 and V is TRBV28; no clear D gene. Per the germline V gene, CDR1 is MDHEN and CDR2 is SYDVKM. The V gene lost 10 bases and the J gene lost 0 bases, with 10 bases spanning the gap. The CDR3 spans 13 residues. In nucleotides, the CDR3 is TGTGCCATCCGGGATCTTAGCAATCAGCCCCAGCATTTT. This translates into CAIRDLSNQPQHF.

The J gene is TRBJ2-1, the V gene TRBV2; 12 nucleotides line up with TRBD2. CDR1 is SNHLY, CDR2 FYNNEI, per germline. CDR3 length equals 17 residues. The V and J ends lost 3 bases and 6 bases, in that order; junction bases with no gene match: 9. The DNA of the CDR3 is TGTGCCAGCAGTGACGTTTCCGGGACTAGCGGGTTCAATGAGCAGTTCTTC. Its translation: CASSDVSGTSGFNEQFF. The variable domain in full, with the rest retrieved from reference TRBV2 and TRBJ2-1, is EPEVTQTPSHQVTQMGQEVILRCVPISNHLYFYWYRQILGQKVEFLVSFYNNEISEKSEIFDDQFSVERPDGSNFTLKIRSTKLEDSAMYFCASSDVSGTSGFNEQFFGPGTRLTVL.

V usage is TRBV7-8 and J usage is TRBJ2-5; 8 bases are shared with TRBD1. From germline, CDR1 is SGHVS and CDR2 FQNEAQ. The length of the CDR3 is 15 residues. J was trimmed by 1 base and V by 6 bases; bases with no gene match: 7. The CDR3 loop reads CASSPGQDFQETQYF. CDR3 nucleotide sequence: TGTGCCAGCAGTCCGGGACAGGATTTCCAAGAGACCCAGTACTTC.

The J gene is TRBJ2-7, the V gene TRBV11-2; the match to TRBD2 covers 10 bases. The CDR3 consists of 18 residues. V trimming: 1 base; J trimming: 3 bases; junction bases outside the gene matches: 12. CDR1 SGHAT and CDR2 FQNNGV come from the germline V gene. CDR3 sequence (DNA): TGTGCCAGCAGCTTAGTAGCCCGAGCGGGGGGGATCTTCTACGAGCAGTACTTC. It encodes CASSLVARAGGIFYEQYF. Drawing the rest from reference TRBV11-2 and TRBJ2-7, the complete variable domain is EAGVAQSPRYKIIEKRQSVAFWCNPISGHATLYWYQQILGQGPKLLIQFQNNGVVDDSQLPKDRFSAERLKGVDSTLKIQPAKLEDSAVYLCASSLVARAGGIFYEQYFGPGTRLTVT.

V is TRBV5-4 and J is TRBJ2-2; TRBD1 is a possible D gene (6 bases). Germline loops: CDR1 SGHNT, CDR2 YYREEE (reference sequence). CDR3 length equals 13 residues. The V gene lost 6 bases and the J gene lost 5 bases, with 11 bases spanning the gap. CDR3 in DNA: TGTGCCAGCATGGTCGACAGGACCGGGGAGCTGTTTTTT. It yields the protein CASMVDRTGELFF.

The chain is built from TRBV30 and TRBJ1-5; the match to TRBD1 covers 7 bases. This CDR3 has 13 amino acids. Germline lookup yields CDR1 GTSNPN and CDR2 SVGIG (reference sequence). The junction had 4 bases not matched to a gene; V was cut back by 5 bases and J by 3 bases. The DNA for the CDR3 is TGTGCCTGGTCAGACAGGGCCAATCAGCCCCAGCATTTT. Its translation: CAWSDRANQPQHF.

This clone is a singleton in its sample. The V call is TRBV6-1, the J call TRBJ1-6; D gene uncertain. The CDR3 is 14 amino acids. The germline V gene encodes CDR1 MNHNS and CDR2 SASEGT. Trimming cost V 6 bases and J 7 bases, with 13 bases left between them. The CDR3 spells CASSGPSTNSPLHF. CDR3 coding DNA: TGTGCCAGCAGCGGACCGTCAACCAATTCACCCCTCCACTTT.

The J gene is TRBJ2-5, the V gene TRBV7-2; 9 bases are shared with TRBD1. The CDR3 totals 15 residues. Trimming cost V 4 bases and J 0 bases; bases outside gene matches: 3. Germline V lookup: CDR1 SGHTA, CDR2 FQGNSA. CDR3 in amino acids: CASSSGTGYQETQYF. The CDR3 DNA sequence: TGTGCCAGCAGCTCCGGGACAGGGTACCAAGAGACCCAGTACTTC.

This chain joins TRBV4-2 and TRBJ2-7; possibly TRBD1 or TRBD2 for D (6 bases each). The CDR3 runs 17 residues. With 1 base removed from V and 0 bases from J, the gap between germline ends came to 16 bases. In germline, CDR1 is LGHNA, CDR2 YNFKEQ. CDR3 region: CASSQGPTGTGSYEQYF. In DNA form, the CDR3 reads TGTGCCAGCAGCCAAGGGCCCACAGGGACTGGCTCCTACGAGCAGTACTTC.